These 5 T cell receptor beta chains originate from one sample sequenced in a study of T cell responses to AZD1222 COVID-19 vaccine. TCRdb keeps only in-frame clones here, not all; method: immunoSEQ multiplex PCR. The sample lists about 56,000 clones, 70% to 90% seen once, with 6.9% in the top ten. The sequencing here drew on peripheral blood, taken 28 days after the second AZD1222 dose. The receptor set was obtained from an adult who received the AZD1222 COVID-19 vaccine.

The chain employs TRBV10-3 and TRBJ2-2, with 7 bases matching TRBD2. The CDR3 is made up of 13 amino acids. Losses at the gene ends were 6 bases for V and 4 bases for J; bases not matched to a gene: 2. CDR1 is ENHRY and CDR2 is SYGVKD in the germline V gene. Written as DNA, the CDR3 is TGTGCCATCAGGGGCGGGGGCACCGGGGAGCTGTTTTTT. It encodes CAIRGGGTGELFF.

V gene TRBV11-2 combines with J gene TRBJ2-1, with 9 bases fitting TRBD2. V was clipped by 6 bases and J by 6 bases; unmatched bases: 15. From germline, CDR1 is SGHAT and CDR2 FQNNGV. The CDR3 consists of 17 residues. CDR3 sequence (DNA): TGTGCCAGCAGTTTGGTAGGGGTACTAGCGGGTCTCAATGAGCAGTTCTTC. It encodes CASSLVGVLAGLNEQFF.

In its sample, this clone was seen a few times. The chain is built from TRBV29-1 and TRBJ2-3, with 8 bases lining up with TRBD1. This CDR3 has 16 residues. Germline loops: CDR1 SQVTM, CDR2 ANQGSEA. V gave up 4 bases and J gave up 3 bases; unmatched junction bases: 12. CDR3: CSVAFFPDRETDTQYF. CDR3 in DNA: TGCAGCGTTGCCTTCTTTCCGGACAGGGAGACAGATACGCAGTATTTT.

The genes are TRBV2 and TRBJ2-2; 12 bases are a match to TRBD2. Germline V gene data show CDR1 as SNHLY and CDR2 as FYNNEI. This CDR3 contains 17 residues. J gave up 5 bases and V 5 bases, and 9 bases lay outside the gene matches. In DNA form, the CDR3 reads TGTGCCAGCAGTCGGGGACTAGCGGGTCTCCAGACCGGGGAGCTGTTTTTT. It codes for CASSRGLAGLQTGELFF.

J is TRBJ1-1 and V is TRBV18, with unresolved D. This CDR3 contains 12 residues. Trimming stripped 0 bases from V and 11 bases from J, with 10 bases between. The germline gives CDR1 KGHSH, CDR2 LQKENI. The CDR3 sequence is CASSPPRRTAFF. CDR3 nucleotides: TGTGCCAGCTCACCACCGCGGCGGACGGCTTTCTTT.